These 24 T cell receptor beta chains came from one sample sequenced in a study of neoadjuvant nivolumab and ipilimumab in lung cancer (dated by TCRdb to about 2020). The receptor library was made with the immunoSEQ multiplex PCR assay. TCRdb's version of the immuneACCESS table is confined to in-frame rearrangements and falls short of the full clone set. An unresolved V gene accounts for under half of the shortfall where checked; the remainder is of unknown origin. In this sample the table shows more than 25,000 clones, roughly 80% of which occur a single time. Of the sample, roughly 8.9% is held by the ten largest clones. In the paper's terms, the time point label means: at surgical resection after neoadjuvant nivolumab +/- ipilimumab. The material sequenced was tumor tissue, taken after neoadjuvant nivolumab, alone or with ipilimumab, at or shortly before surgery. The receptors were gathered from an adult with non-small cell lung cancer.

This chain connects TRBV18 to TRBJ2-3; 10 bases are shared with TRBD2. V trimming: 3 bases; J trimming: 5 bases; junction bases outside the gene matches: 11. There are 17 residues in the CDR3. CDR1 KGHSH and CDR2 LQKENI come from the germline V gene. The DNA of the CDR3 is TGTGCCAGCTCACCCGTCCCTCTAGCGGGAGCTGGAGATACGCAGTATTTT. It translates to CASSPVPLAGAGDTQYF.

The chain joins TRBV5-1 to TRBJ2-7, with D possibly matching TRBD1 (6 bases). Germline CDR1 reads SGHRS; CDR2 reads YFSETQ. There are 14 residues in the CDR3. V lost 0 bases to trimming and J lost 5 bases, with 12 bases between them. The CDR3 is CASSLAQGPDEQYF. The CDR3 region has the DNA TGCGCCAGCAGCTTGGCTCAGGGGCCCGACGAGCAGTACTTC.

The rearrangement links TRBV7-9 to TRBJ1-5, with 9 bases fitting TRBD1. Germline V gene data show CDR1 as SEHNR and CDR2 as FQNEAQ (reference sequence). J was trimmed by 1 base and V by 5 bases; bases with no gene match: 6. This CDR3 has 16 residues. CDR3 sequence reads: CASSPGTGTSNQPQHF. CDR3 coding DNA: TGTGCCAGCAGCCCAGGGACAGGGACCAGCAATCAGCCCCAGCATTTT.

The chain joins TRBV30 to TRBJ1-1; D not certain. Germline loops: CDR1 GTSNPN, CDR2 SVGIG (reference sequence). The CDR3 covers 13 residues. Trimming took 3 bases from V and 3 from J, leaving 11 bases between them. CDR3 in amino acids: CAWSPDGYTEAFF. The CDR3 DNA follows: TGTGCCTGGAGCCCGGACGGATACACTGAAGCTTTCTTT.

The chain couples TRBV6-1 to TRBJ2-5; 7 bases align to TRBD2. The junction had 14 bases not matched to a gene; V was cut back by 1 base and J by 9 bases. There are 16 residues in the CDR3. The germline CDR1 and CDR2 sequences are MNHNS and SASEGT. In DNA, the CDR3 is TGTGCCAGCAGTGAAGTTTCGGCTAGCGGACGAGGGTCCCAGTACTTC. The encoded protein is CASSEVSASGRGSQYF.

The chain recombines TRBV18 with TRBJ2-7; the D gene could be TRBD1 or TRBD2 (5 bases each). The germline gives CDR1 KGHSH, CDR2 LQKENI. The CDR3 spans 15 residues. The V end was cut by 5 bases, the J end by 1 base, with 15 bases between. CDR3 nucleotides: TGTGCCAGCTCAGGAGCCGGGACGTCTTCCTACGAGCAGTACTTC. It codes for CASSGAGTSSYEQYF.

This CDR3 reads CASSPALMGETQYF. CDR3 DNA sequence: TGTGCCAGCAGTCCTGCCTTGATGGGAGAGACCCAGTACTTC. The V and J genes are TRBV6-5 and TRBJ2-5, with D hard to call. This CDR3 contains 14 residues. Trimming stripped 5 bases from V and 4 bases from J, with 14 bases between. Germline CDR1 reads MNHEY; CDR2 reads SVGAGI.

CDR3 region: CASSLIDRNEQYF. CDR3 in DNA: TGTGCCAGCAGCTTGATTGACAGGAACGAGCAGTACTTC. This rearrangement joins TRBV5-6 to TRBJ2-7; possible D gene TRBD1, 6 bases. The germline gives CDR1 SGHDT, CDR2 YYEEEE. V was pared by 1 base and J by 5 bases, with 10 bases between. The CDR3 is 13 amino acids. The variable domain in full, completed from reference TRBV5-6 and TRBJ2-7, reads DAGVTQSPTHLIKTRGQQVTLRCSPKSGHDTVSWYQQALGQGPQFIFQYYEEEERQRGNFPDRFSGHQFPNYSSELNVNALLLGDSALYLCASSLIDRNEQYFGPGTRLTVT.

The table lists this clone with a count of one. The V and J genes are TRBV14 and TRBJ2-3, with unresolved D. The CDR3 contains 14 residues. Germline V lookup: CDR1 SGHDN, CDR2 FVKESK. The V end was cut by 4 bases, the J end by 0 bases, with 8 bases between. In nucleotides, the CDR3 is TGTGCCAGCAGCCTGATGAGAAGCACAGATACGCAGTATTTT. It codes for CASSLMRSTDTQYF.

This chain connects TRBV27 to TRBJ1-2; 10 positions agree with TRBD1. V dropped 8 bases and J dropped 5; count of bases not matched to a gene: 11. CDR1 is MNHEY and CDR2 is SMNVEV in the germline V gene (reference sequence). The CDR3 contains 15 residues. CDR3 amino acids: CASSARDRGRYGYTF. DNA for the CDR3: TGTGCCAGCTCGGCAAGGGACAGGGGAAGATATGGCTACACCTTC.

This chain joins TRBV11-2 and TRBJ1-5, with 7 bases fitting TRBD1. There are 15 residues in the CDR3. Germline V lookup: CDR1 SGHAT, CDR2 FQNNGV. Trimming removed 5 bases from V and 2 bases from J; junction bases left unmatched: 6. The CDR3 sequence is CASSVRGGGNQPQHF. CDR3 nucleotide sequence: TGTGCCAGCAGCGTCAGGGGGGGAGGCAATCAGCCCCAGCATTTT.

This chain uses TRBV30 with TRBJ1-1, with 10 bases lining up with TRBD1. With 5 bases clipped from V and 7 bases from J, the junction kept 7 bases outside the gene matches. The CDR3 is 13 amino acids. From germline, CDR1 is GTSNPN and CDR2 SVGIG (reference sequence). This CDR3 reads CAWGTGQGIEAFF. CDR3 nucleotides: TGTGCCTGGGGGACGGGACAGGGGATTGAAGCTTTCTTT.

This rearrangement joins TRBV5-1 to TRBJ2-7; D may be TRBD1 (5 bases). V gave up 7 bases and J gave up 4 bases, with 12 bases separating them. The germline V gene encodes CDR1 SGHRS and CDR2 YFSETQ. The CDR3 is 12 amino acids. CDR3 residues: CASSDSGYEQYF. CDR3 bases: TGCGCCAGCTCGGATTCAGGGTACGAGCAGTACTTC.

The gene calls are TRBV5-1 and TRBJ2-1; D may be TRBD1 or TRBD2 (5 bases each). CDR3 length: 15 amino acids. V gave up 0 bases and J gave up 6 bases, with 13 bases separating them. Germline-derived CDR1 and CDR2 are SGHRS and YFSETQ. The CDR3 DNA is TGCGCCAGCAGCTTGGGACCGGGACGAATCAATGAGCAGTTCTTC. This codes for CASSLGPGRINEQFF. The whole variable domain, filled in from reference TRBV5-1 and TRBJ2-1, reads KAGVTQTPRYLIKTRGQQVTLSCSPISGHRSVSWYQQTPGQGLQFLFEYFSETQRNKGNFPGRFSGRQFSNSRSEMNVSTLELGDSALYLCASSLGPGRINEQFFGPGTRLTVL.

This clone was counted a few times. The rearrangement joins TRBV5-1 to TRBJ2-7; D may be TRBD2 (5 bases). CDR1 is SGHRS and CDR2 is YFSETQ in the germline V gene. The V end was cut by 0 bases, the J end by 3 bases, with 19 bases between. The CDR3 is made up of 17 amino acids. The CDR3 region is CASSLEPASTGFYEQYF. DNA for the CDR3: TGCGCCAGCAGCTTGGAACCGGCGTCCACGGGGTTCTACGAGCAGTACTTC. The full variable domain, completed using reference TRBV5-1 and TRBJ2-7, is KAGVTQTPRYLIKTRGQQVTLSCSPISGHRSVSWYQQTPGQGLQFLFEYFSETQRNKGNFPGRFSGRQFSNSRSEMNVSTLELGDSALYLCASSLEPASTGFYEQYFGPGTRLTVT.

The CDR3 spells CASSADGNTGELFF. Here the CDR3 DNA reads TGTGCCAGCAGCGCGGACGGGAACACCGGGGAGCTGTTTTTT. The chain is built from TRBV7-3 and TRBJ2-2; D is ambiguous. The CDR3 extends over 14 amino acids. CDR1 is SGHTA, CDR2 FQGTGA, per germline. The V end lost 5 bases, the J end lost 1 base, and 8 bases lay between the germline ends.

The rearrangement links TRBV28 to TRBJ2-7, with D possibly TRBD1 on 6 matching bases. CDR1 and CDR2 (germline): MDHEN, SYDVKM. There are 14 residues in the CDR3. With 5 bases removed from V and 4 bases from J, the gap between germline ends came to 15 bases. The DNA for the CDR3 is TGTGCCAGCAGTCCACAGGCAGGGGATTACGAGCAGTACTTC. This sequence encodes CASSPQAGDYEQYF.

CDR3 coding DNA: TGCAGCCTCAGGAGGGGAAACGAGCAGTTCTTC. This sequence encodes CSLRRGNEQFF. The rearrangement joins TRBV29-1 to TRBJ2-1; maybe TRBD2 (6 bases). Germline CDR1 and CDR2: SQVTM and ANQGSEA. This CDR3 is 11 amino acids long. V was clipped by 8 bases and J by 10 bases, with 15 bases between them.

The chain joins TRBV7-8 to TRBJ2-1, with D perhaps TRBD2 (5 bases). Germline CDR1 is SGHVS and CDR2 is FQNEAQ. Trimming removed 1 base at V and 8 bases at J, with 12 bases between. The CDR3 sequence is 14 residues long. In nucleotides, the CDR3 is TGTGCCAGCAGCTTAGTTCCGGGATCCGATGAGCAGTTCTTC. This codes for CASSLVPGSDEQFF.

This chain links TRBV6-5 with TRBJ2-3, with D possibly being TRBD2 (5 bases). In germline, CDR1 is MNHEY, CDR2 SVGAGI. The CDR3 extends over 14 amino acids. V shed 4 bases and J shed 2 bases, with 10 bases lying between them. The CDR3 DNA reads TGTGCCAGCAGTTCTAGACTATACACAGATACGCAGTATTTT. Its protein is CASSSRLYTDTQYF.

This clone was seen just once. The V and J genes are TRBV6-5 and TRBJ1-4, with D possibly TRBD1 on 6 matching bases. V was trimmed by 2 bases and J by 8 bases, leaving 15 bases between them. CDR1 MNHEY and CDR2 SVGAGI come from the germline V gene. The CDR3 contains 15 residues. In DNA form, the CDR3 reads TGTGCCAGCAGTTACGCTCCGGGGGCGGGGGAAAAACTGTTTTTT. Its protein product is CASSYAPGAGEKLFF.

J is TRBJ2-1 and V is TRBV19; 7 bases are shared with TRBD2. CDR1 is LNHDA and CDR2 is SQIVND in the germline V gene (reference sequence). The CDR3 covers 15 residues. V trimming: 2 bases; J trimming: 4 bases; junction bases outside the gene matches: 5. CDR3 protein: CASSIRASGYNEQFF. The CDR3 bases are TGTGCCAGTAGTATACGGGCTAGCGGTTACAATGAGCAGTTCTTC.

This chain joins TRBV11-2 and TRBJ1-1, with TRBD1 as a possible D gene (6 bases). There are 13 residues in the CDR3. The germline V gene encodes CDR1 SGHAT and CDR2 FQNNGV. The V gene lost 5 bases and the J gene lost 9 bases, with 16 bases spanning the gap. The CDR3 bases are TGTGCCAGCAGCCCAATTAGGACAGCCCAAGCTTTCTTT. Protein sequence: CASSPIRTAQAFF.

The chain is built from TRBV7-9 and TRBJ2-7; 7 nucleotides line up with TRBD1. Trimming cost V 3 bases and J 0 bases; bases outside gene matches: 5. Germline loops: CDR1 SEHNR, CDR2 FQNEAQ (reference sequence). The CDR3 contains 15 residues. Written as DNA, the CDR3 is TGTGCCAGCAGCTTGCCAGGGGGAAGCTCCTACGAGCAGTACTTC. This codes for CASSLPGGSSYEQYF.